One and the same sample provided the 18 T cell receptor beta chains below, sequenced in a study of tumor-infiltrating lymphocytes in localized non-small cell lung cancer. Profiled with immunoSEQ multiplex PCR; TCRdb holds only in-frame clones, not every one. The repertoire holds fewer than 15,000 clones, with 75% to 80% as singletons. The sample comprised uninvolved lung tissue not adjacent to the tumor. The source of these receptors is a human donor with non-small cell lung cancer.

This chain links TRBV15 with TRBJ2-7, with D unclear. The V gene lost 0 bases and the J gene lost 6 bases, with 15 bases spanning the gap. CDR3 length: 15 amino acids. CDR1 LNHNV and CDR2 YYDKDF come from the germline V gene (reference sequence). CDR3 DNA sequence: TGTGCCACCAGCAGAGAACGGTTCGCCGGTCGCGAGCAGTACTTC. Residues: CATSRERFAGREQYF.

J is TRBJ2-5 and V is TRBV7-9; D not resolved. Germline CDR1 SEHNR, CDR2 FQNEAQ (reference sequence). The CDR3 is 14 residues long. V was pared by 5 bases and J by 5 bases, with 15 bases between. The CDR3 loop reads CASSAPLDGETQYF. Here the CDR3 DNA reads TGTGCCAGCAGCGCCCCGTTAGATGGGGAGACCCAGTACTTC.

This clone was recorded once. The chain couples TRBV10-3 to TRBJ1-6; 9 positions agree with TRBD1. V gave up 6 bases and J gave up 8 bases; unmatched junction bases: 8. Germline CDR1 and CDR2: ENHRY and SYGVKD. The CDR3 sequence is 15 residues long. The CDR3 reads CAISADRGGDSPLHF. The CDR3 DNA sequence: TGTGCCATCAGCGCGGACAGGGGAGGTGATTCACCCCTCCACTTT.

V is TRBV29-1 and J is TRBJ1-1; D is undetermined. CDR3 size: 10 residues. Germline CDR1 and CDR2: SQVTM and ANQGSEA. V lost 4 bases to trimming and J lost 9 bases, with 9 bases between them. The CDR3 DNA follows: TGCAGCGTTGTTGGTTCCAAAGCTTTCTTT. This codes for CSVVGSKAFF.

This chain uses TRBV13 with TRBJ1-6; no definite D call. There are 14 residues in the CDR3. CDR1 and CDR2 (germline): PRHDT, FYEKMQ (reference sequence). V dropped 5 bases and J dropped 7 bases, with 12 bases sitting between them. The CDR3 sequence is CASSPQGRNSPLHF. The CDR3 DNA follows: TGTGCCAGCAGCCCCCAAGGGAGGAATTCACCCCTCCACTTT.

The rearrangement links TRBV6-5 to TRBJ2-6, with D maybe TRBD1 (6 bases). The germline V gene has CDR1 MNHEY and CDR2 SVGAGI. With 8 bases removed from V and 2 bases from J, the gap between germline ends came to 13 bases. CDR3 size: 15 residues. The CDR3 region is CASRGRTAGANVLTF. In DNA, the CDR3 is TGTGCCAGCCGAGGGCGGACAGCTGGGGCCAACGTCCTGACTTTC.

The rearrangement uses TRBV11-2 and TRBJ1-1, with unresolved D. The CDR3 has 13 residues. V was shortened by 5 bases and J by 2 bases, with 9 bases between the two germline ends. Germline CDR1 SGHAT, CDR2 FQNNGV. The CDR3 region has the DNA TGTGCCAGCAGCCGGGAGTTTAACACTGAAGCTTTCTTT. This encodes CASSREFNTEAFF. Full variable domain (outside the CDR3, taken from reference TRBV11-2 and TRBJ1-1): EAGVAQSPRYKIIEKRQSVAFWCNPISGHATLYWYQQILGQGPKLLIQFQNNGVVDDSQLPKDRFSAERLKGVDSTLKIQPAKLEDSAVYLCASSREFNTEAFFGQGTRLTVV.

The chain recombines TRBV29-1 with TRBJ1-1, with a possible D match to TRBD1 (5 bases). Trimming removed 5 bases at V and 6 bases at J, with 16 bases between. This CDR3 is 13 amino acids long. Germline CDR1 SQVTM, CDR2 ANQGSEA. CDR3 in amino acids: CSVWRGTRSEAFF. DNA of the CDR3: TGCAGCGTTTGGAGGGGAACGCGGTCTGAAGCTTTCTTT.

The V gene is TRBV18, the J gene TRBJ2-5; D is perhaps TRBD2 (5 bases). The V end was cut by 0 bases, the J end by 5 bases, with 10 bases between. The CDR3 covers 14 residues. The germline gives CDR1 KGHSH, CDR2 LQKENI. The CDR3 reads CASSPPATGETQYF. CDR3 in DNA: TGTGCCAGCTCACCACCGGCGACGGGGGAGACCCAGTACTTC.

This clone showed up just a few times. V is TRBV13 and J is TRBJ1-2; perhaps TRBD1 as D (6 bases). V shed 2 bases and J shed 2 bases, with 12 bases lying between them. The CDR3 extends over 15 amino acids. Per germline, CDR1 PRHDT and CDR2 FYEKMQ (reference sequence). The CDR3 sequence: CASSLRGAGNYGYTF. CDR3 DNA: TGTGCCAGCAGCTTACGGGGGGCAGGCAACTATGGCTACACCTTC. Supplemented by reference TRBV13 and TRBJ1-2, the full variable domain reads AAGVIQSPRHLIKEKRETATLKCYPIPRHDTVYWYQQGPGQDPQFLISFYEKMQSDKGSIPDRFSAQQFSDYHSELNMSSLELGDSALYFCASSLRGAGNYGYTFGSGTRLTVV.

This clone was recorded once. The genes are TRBV7-2 and TRBJ2-2; D is perhaps TRBD2 (5 bases). CDR1 and CDR2 from the germline V gene are SGHTA and FQGNSA. The CDR3 runs 13 residues. V was trimmed by 6 bases and J by 4 bases, leaving 9 bases between them. This CDR3 is CASRIASTGELFF. As DNA, the CDR3 is TGTGCCAGCAGAATAGCGAGCACCGGGGAGCTGTTTTTT.

This chain connects TRBV30 to TRBJ1-4; TRBD1 is a possible D gene (5 bases). Germline CDR1 and CDR2: GTSNPN and SVGIG (reference sequence). This CDR3 contains 15 residues. V shed 4 bases and J shed 8 bases, with 20 bases lying between them. The CDR3 DNA reads as TGTGCCTGGAAGACGGGGTGGGGGTTGGGGGAAAAACTGTTTTTT. It translates to CAWKTGWGLGEKLFF.

The genes are TRBV7-2 and TRBJ2-7; D is undetermined. Germline V gene sequence: CDR1 SGHTA, CDR2 FQGNSA. Trimming removed 5 bases at V and 2 bases at J, with 7 bases between. The CDR3 has 12 residues. The CDR3 is CASSPLAYEQYF. The CDR3 bases are TGTGCCAGCAGCCCCTTAGCCTACGAGCAGTACTTC.

This clone has only a few counts. The chain links TRBV10-3 to TRBJ1-2; 10 nucleotides align to TRBD1. The germline V gene has CDR1 ENHRY and CDR2 SYGVKD. This CDR3 region has 15 residues. The V gene end was trimmed by 0 bases and the J gene end by 6 bases; junction bases not matched to a gene: 4. The DNA for the CDR3 is TGTGCCATCAGTGAGTCGATGGGACAGGGGCATGGCTACACCTTC. Translated: CAISESMGQGHGYTF.

The gene calls are TRBV2 and TRBJ1-2; 7 positions match TRBD1. CDR1 and CDR2 (germline): SNHLY, FYNNEI. The CDR3 contains 14 residues. The V segment lost 9 bases and the J segment 8 bases; nucleotides outside the gene matches: 15. The CDR3 spells CAREPQQGIIGYTF. CDR3 sequence (DNA): TGTGCCAGGGAACCCCAACAGGGGATCATCGGCTACACCTTC.

The chain has TRBV5-1 and TRBJ2-7; D is possibly TRBD1 (6 bases). Trimming took off 2 bases at V and 3 bases at J, with 12 bases between the two ends. The CDR3 contains 14 residues. The germline V gene encodes CDR1 SGHRS and CDR2 YFSETQ. The CDR3 protein is CASSLDTGNYEQYF. CDR3 nucleotide sequence: TGCGCCAGCAGCTTAGATACAGGGAACTACGAGCAGTACTTC.

The chain employs TRBV11-2 and TRBJ2-7; 7 bases align to TRBD1. CDR3 size: 15 residues. The junction had 5 bases not matched to a gene; V was cut back by 2 bases and J by 1 base. Per the germline V gene, CDR1 is SGHAT and CDR2 is FQNNGV. CDR3 bases: TGTGCCAGCAGCTTAATAACAGGGGTATCCTACGAGCAGTACTTC. It specifies CASSLITGVSYEQYF.

In its sample, this clone was seen a few times. The rearrangement uses TRBV30 and TRBJ1-4, with 9 bases fitting TRBD1. Trimming cost V 2 bases and J 7 bases; bases outside gene matches: 5. CDR1 is GTSNPN, CDR2 SVGIG, per germline (reference sequence). The CDR3 loop spans 14 amino acids. In nucleotides, the CDR3 is TGTGCCTGGAGTCTGGGACAGGGCACTGAAAAACTGTTTTTT. It codes for CAWSLGQGTEKLFF.